This T cell receptor (beta chain) came from a study of beta chain features in type 1 diabetes. Whole-study findings and limits: Type 1 diabetes patients had TCRB CDR3s that were shorter (moderately but significantly so) in all four CD4+ subsets.

To note about this clone: Its antigen is still unknown.

The isolated RNA, all of it, was reverse transcribed, so expressed TCRB transcripts were what got sequenced. Generated by immunoSEQ multiplex PCR, the TCRdb table keeps only in-frame clones and is missing some. The data show about 170,000 clones, with roughly 8% seen just once and 0.94% held by the top ten. Using CD45RO/CCR7/CD25/CD127/CD95/CD27, CD4+ naive, central memory, regulatory and stem cell-like memory cells were sorted. Over 95% purity was reached by all sorted populations. CDR1 is SGDLS, CDR2 YYNGEE, per germline. Trimming took 3 bases from V and 3 from J; bases not matched to a gene: 8. CDR3 length equals 17 residues.

Sequenced: central memory CD4+ T cells from blood. The clonotype was recovered from a woman aged 40-49 years with type 1 diabetes. The V call is TRBV9, the J call TRBJ2-3; 12 positions agree with TRBD2. The CDR3 here is CASSATFTSGGTDTQYF. DNA for the CDR3: TGTGCCAGCAGCGCAACCTTTACTAGCGGGGGGACAGATACGCAGTATTTT.